This T cell receptor (beta chain) comes out of a study of blood T cell repertoires in COVID-19. Study-wide context: Samples taken during acute and convalescent COVID-19 were collected in the United States, Italy and Spain.

V lost 5 bases and J lost 0; bases outside the gene matches: 12. There are 17 residues in the CDR3. CDR1 and CDR2 (germline): SGHVS, FQNEAQ. This clone was recorded once. Under the authors' procedure: Scientists estimated how many nucleated cells there were by amplifying reference gene primers. Data came from immunoSEQ multiplex PCR; TCRdb stores just in-frame clones and leaves some out. Clone size and V and J calls were adopted from that table, with D and trimming inferred from the DNA. The sample shows roughly 20,000 clones, around nine tenths of them seen only once. This receptor was obtained from a human donor in a cohort sampled during active COVID-19. Sequences were obtained from peripheral blood. The V gene is TRBV7-8, the J gene TRBJ1-1; 7 nucleotides match TRBD1. For the CDR3, the DNA is TGTGCCAGCAGCGTTTCCCCGGGACAGCCTATGAACACTGAAGCTTTCTTT. This sequence encodes CASSVSPGQPMNTEAFF.